The subject of this entry is one TCR beta chain. Antigen specificity is unknown. This CDR3 has 12 amino acids. Trimming removed 2 bases at V and 8 bases at J, with 6 bases between. Germline assignment: CDR1 KGHSH and CDR2 LQKENI. All of the isolated RNA was reverse transcribed, so expressed TCRB transcripts were sequenced. Produced via immunoSEQ multiplex PCR; TCRdb's table is partial and in-frame only. Seen here are about 23,000 clones, under 75% observed once, and the top ten hold 4.2%. This sample is part of a study of beta chain features in type 1 diabetes. Study-level results: Patients with Type 1 diabetes showed moderately but significantly shorter TCRB CDR3s in all four CD4+ subsets.

The TCR originated in a man aged 18 to 30 with type 1 diabetes. The specimen sequenced was Tregs from blood. The chain combines TRBV18 with TRBJ2-2, with D unclear. The CDR3 is CASSPNRGELFF. The CDR3 bases are TGTGCCAGCTCACCAAACCGGGGGGAGCTGTTTTTT.